Following are 32 T cell receptor beta chains from one sample sequenced in a study of OX40 agonist ivuxolimab in advanced cancers. Sequenced by immunoSEQ multiplex PCR; TCRdb stores in-frame clones only, minus some. The sample has about 46,000 clones, 82% seen once. The sample in question was CD4+ or CD8+ T cells sorted from blood, obtained in a trial of the OX40 agonist ivuxolimab. These receptors were obtained from an adult with an advanced solid tumor such as melanoma, head and neck, liver or kidney cancer.

Comment on this clone: An end of the junction differs from the germline gene, which may be a read error. The chain has TRBV5-4 and TRBJ1-1; no firm D call. The length of the CDR3 is 12 residues. CDR1 is SGHNT and CDR2 is YYREEE in the germline V gene (reference sequence). The CDR3, as DNA: TGTGCCAGCAGCTTGGATGAGAAAAGGATACACTTT. It translates to CASSLDEKRIHF.

The chain uses TRBV5-6 and TRBJ1-1, with no clear D. This CDR3 region has 13 residues. Germline-derived CDR1 and CDR2 are SGHDT and YYEEEE. V was shortened by 4 bases and J by 8 bases, with 15 bases between the two germline ends. This CDR3 is CASSLRKGLEAFF. CDR3 coding DNA: TGTGCCAGCAGCCTGCGTAAAGGGTTGGAAGCTTTCTTT.

This chain joins TRBV7-2 and TRBJ1-3; D is undetermined. Germline assignment: CDR1 SGHTA and CDR2 FQGNSA. V lost 5 bases to trimming and J lost 4 bases, with 9 bases between them. The length of the CDR3 is 13 residues. This CDR3 reads CASSPIEGNTIYF. For the CDR3, the DNA is TGTGCCAGCAGCCCCATAGAGGGAAACACCATATATTTT.

The V and J genes are TRBV19 and TRBJ2-2, with D unresolved. V shed 7 bases and J shed 3 bases, with 18 bases lying between them. The V gene's germline CDR1 is LNHDA and CDR2 SQIVND (reference sequence). The CDR3 runs 16 residues. The CDR3 loop reads CASTLRGRGYTGELFF. CDR3 coding DNA: TGTGCCAGTACCCTACGAGGACGAGGATACACCGGGGAGCTGTTTTTT.

V gene TRBV5-1 combines with J gene TRBJ2-5; 9 positions agree with TRBD1. There are 15 residues in the CDR3. In germline, CDR1 is SGHRS, CDR2 YFSETQ. V gave up 2 bases and J gave up 4 bases; unmatched junction bases: 6. The DNA for the CDR3 is TGCGCCAGCAGCTTTGCGGGGGACAGGGCAGAGACCCAGTACTTC. It translates to CASSFAGDRAETQYF.

The chain couples TRBV9 to TRBJ1-5; D is ambiguous. Trimming stripped 0 bases from V and 3 bases from J, with 10 bases between. Germline V gene lookup returns CDR1 SGDLS and CDR2 YYNGEE. CDR3 size: 15 residues. The CDR3 is CASSVDGLFNQPQHF. Written as DNA, the CDR3 is TGTGCCAGCAGCGTAGACGGACTTTTCAATCAGCCCCAGCATTTT.

V and J are TRBV9 and TRBJ2-5; maybe TRBD1 (5 bases). CDR3 length: 14 amino acids. V lost 1 base, J lost 1 base, and 8 bases lay in between. Germline CDR1 reads SGDLS; CDR2 reads YYNGEE. The CDR3 DNA is TGTGCCAGCAGCGTACAGGGTTTCCAAGAGACCCAGTACTTC. This encodes CASSVQGFQETQYF.

The chain joins TRBV10-3 to TRBJ1-1; TRBD1 matches at 7 bases. Germline loops: CDR1 ENHRY, CDR2 SYGVKD. Germline trimming cut 4 bases from V and 11 bases from J; bases unmatched to any gene: 7. This CDR3 comprises 12 residues. CDR3 loop: CAISVAQGGAFF. The DNA for the CDR3 is TGTGCCATCAGTGTTGCCCAGGGGGGGGCTTTCTTT.

The gene calls are TRBV7-7 and TRBJ2-5; 11 bases line up with TRBD1. With V trimmed by 3 bases and J by 5 bases, 8 bases remained unmatched. Germline assignment: CDR1 SSHAT and CDR2 FNYEAQ (reference sequence). This CDR3 spans 16 amino acids. The CDR3 is CASSFRRDRGGETQYF. CDR3 DNA: TGTGCCAGCAGCTTCCGCCGGGACAGGGGGGGGGAGACCCAGTACTTC.

This sequence joins TRBV27 and TRBJ1-1, with D tentatively TRBD1 (6 bases). This CDR3 is 15 amino acids long. The germline gives CDR1 MNHEY, CDR2 SMNVEV (reference sequence). V shed 2 bases and J shed 5 bases, with 15 bases lying between them. In DNA, the CDR3 is TGTGCCAGCAGTTTACAGGGGCAGGGAGGGACTGAAGCTTTCTTT. As protein: CASSLQGQGGTEAFF.

The genes are TRBV6-1 and TRBJ1-4, with a tentative D call TRBD1 (6 bases). Trimming cost V 2 bases and J 8 bases, with 18 bases left between them. Germline-derived CDR1 and CDR2 are MNHNS and SASEGT. The CDR3 covers 16 residues. This CDR3 reads CASSEIPGGAGEKLFF. Here the CDR3 DNA reads TGTGCCAGCAGTGAAATCCCGGGGGGGGCGGGGGAAAAACTGTTTTTT.

DNA of the CDR3: TGTGCCAGCAGTTACTCCCGGACAGGGGCCTACAATGAGCAGTTCTTC. Translated, it gives CASSYSRTGAYNEQFF. The chain combines TRBV6-5 with TRBJ2-1; 9 nucleotides align to TRBD1. Losses at the gene ends were 0 bases for V and 2 bases for J; bases not matched to a gene: 2. The CDR3 has 16 amino acids. Germline V gene data show CDR1 as MNHEY and CDR2 as SVGAGI.

This sequence joins TRBV7-3 and TRBJ2-7, with 13 nucleotides matching TRBD2. V lost 3 bases, J lost 5 bases, and 4 bases stayed unmatched. The CDR3 has 15 amino acids. CDR1 SGHTA and CDR2 FQGTGA come from the germline V gene. CDR3 DNA sequence: TGTGCCAGCAGCTTGGGACTAGCGGGGAGCCACGAGCAGTACTTC. Translation gives CASSLGLAGSHEQYF.

This clone counts as medium-sized (0.01 to 0.1%). This chain links TRBV9 with TRBJ1-3; D is unclear. Germline V gene data show CDR1 as SGDLS and CDR2 as YYNGEE. The CDR3 length is 15 residues. With 0 bases removed from V and 0 bases from J, the gap between germline ends came to 7 bases. In DNA form, the CDR3 reads TGTGCCAGCAGCGTAGGACATTTCTCTGGAAACACCATATATTTT. It specifies CASSVGHFSGNTIYF.

The chain combines TRBV18 with TRBJ1-2, with 8 positions matching TRBD1. V trimming: 3 bases; J trimming: 4 bases; junction bases outside the gene matches: 10. Germline CDR1 and CDR2: KGHSH and LQKENI. CDR3 length: 16 amino acids. The CDR3 DNA is TGTGCCAGCTCACCCTCTTCGGGGACAGGACTCTATGGCTACACCTTC. Translation gives CASSPSSGTGLYGYTF.

This chain uses TRBV7-8 with TRBJ1-4; D gene ambiguous. The CDR3 is 13 residues long. V was shortened by 8 bases and J by 3 bases, with 10 bases between the two germline ends. CDR1 and CDR2 (germline): SGHVS, FQNEAQ. In DNA form, the CDR3 reads TGTGCCAGCCGCCAGCCCTCTAATGAAAAACTGTTTTTT. This codes for CASRQPSNEKLFF.

The V gene is TRBV4-2, the J gene TRBJ1-6, with D unclear. The CDR3 covers 14 residues. The germline CDR1 and CDR2 sequences are LGHNA and YNFKEQ. Trimming left V 1 base short and J 9 bases short, with 10 bases between. In DNA, the CDR3 is TGTGCCAGCAGCCAAGGTATCTTGAGTTCACCCCTCCACTTT. It specifies CASSQGILSSPLHF.

The chain links TRBV6-6 to TRBJ1-1; D uncertain. V lost 6 bases and J lost 4, with 9 bases in between. The CDR3 runs 12 residues. Germline CDR1 and CDR2: MNHNY and SVGAGI (reference sequence). The CDR3 nucleotides are TGTGCCAGCAGCCCCCGGACCACTGAAGCTTTCTTT. It yields the protein CASSPRTTEAFF.

This chain links TRBV6-6 with TRBJ2-7; D possibly corresponds to TRBD2 (5 bases). The CDR3 totals 13 residues. V was clipped by 6 bases and J by 4 bases, with 13 bases between them. Germline values: CDR1 MNHNY, CDR2 SVGAGI (reference sequence). The CDR3 DNA reads as TGTGCCAGCAGCCCCGGGGTTAGTTACGAGCAGTACTTC. It encodes CASSPGVSYEQYF.

The V call is TRBV2, the J call TRBJ2-7; possibly TRBD1 for D (6 bases). This CDR3 is 15 amino acids long. Trimming shortened V by 3 bases and J by 1 base, and 13 bases separated the two germline ends. Germline CDR1 and CDR2: SNHLY and FYNNEI. The DNA of the CDR3 is TGTGCCAGCAGTGACAGGGGCCCCCCTTCCTACGAGCAGTACTTC. Its protein is CASSDRGPPSYEQYF.

This sequence joins TRBV7-2 and TRBJ2-1; unclear D gene. The CDR3 is made up of 12 amino acids. V dropped 6 bases and J dropped 8 bases, with 11 bases sitting between them. In germline, CDR1 is SGHTA, CDR2 FQGNSA. CDR3 bases: TGTGCCAGCAGAAGGCTATCGGATGAGCAGTTCTTC. It is translated as CASRRLSDEQFF.

CDR3 in amino acids: CASSVTGWRDTEAFF. The DNA of the CDR3 is TGTGCCAGCAGCGTCACAGGGTGGAGGGACACTGAAGCTTTCTTT. The rearrangement joins TRBV9 to TRBJ1-1, with D possibly being TRBD1 (6 bases). The CDR3 runs to 15 residues. Germline CDR1 is SGDLS and CDR2 is YYNGEE. V was clipped by 2 bases and J by 3 bases, with 14 bases between them.

V is TRBV2 and J is TRBJ1-4; D remains unclear. Germline values: CDR1 SNHLY, CDR2 FYNNEI. The CDR3 is made up of 17 amino acids. Deletions cut 8 bases from V and 0 bases from J, with 19 bases between. The CDR3 sequence is CASSDKSPRATNEKLFF. CDR3 in DNA: TGTGCCAGCTCCGACAAGTCGCCCCGGGCAACTAATGAAAAACTGTTTTTT.

The chain employs TRBV7-2 and TRBJ1-5, with 8 nucleotides matching TRBD1. V shed 2 bases, J shed 7 bases, and the junction held 10 bases outside the gene matches. The CDR3 covers 16 residues. Germline V lookup: CDR1 SGHTA, CDR2 FQGNSA. In DNA form, the CDR3 reads TGTGCCAGCAGCTTAACGTCAGGGGGCAACTTCCAGCCCCAGCATTTT. The encoded protein is CASSLTSGGNFQPQHF.

V is TRBV10-1 and J is TRBJ2-1, with TRBD2 matching 7 bases. Germline values: CDR1 WNHNN, CDR2 SYGVQD (reference sequence). The CDR3 has 15 amino acids. The junction had 6 bases not matched to a gene; V was cut back by 2 bases and J by 5 bases. The CDR3 region is CASSESGVRNNEQFF. DNA for the CDR3: TGCGCCAGCAGTGAGAGCGGGGTAAGGAACAATGAGCAGTTCTTC.

V gene TRBV5-6 combines with J gene TRBJ2-5; no firm D call. The CDR3 totals 15 residues. Germline assignment: CDR1 SGHDT and CDR2 YYEEEE. V lost 3 bases, J lost 4 bases, and 16 bases lay in between. CDR3 in amino acids: CASSSSPDWGETQYF. The CDR3 nucleotides read TGTGCCAGCAGCTCGTCCCCAGATTGGGGAGAGACCCAGTACTTC.

V is TRBV2 and J is TRBJ1-6; D is unresolved. The CDR3 is made up of 13 amino acids. CDR1 is SNHLY and CDR2 is FYNNEI in the germline V gene. The ends were cut back, 2 bases at V and 6 bases at J, with 5 bases in the middle. CDR3 DNA: TGTGCCAGCAGTGAAAACCGTAATTCACCCCTCCACTTT. The encoded protein is CASSENRNSPLHF. Using reference TRBV2 and TRBJ1-6 for the parts outside the CDR3, the full variable domain is EPEVTQTPSHQVTQMGQEVILRCVPISNHLYFYWYRQILGQKVEFLVSFYNNEISEKSEIFDDQFSVERPDGSNFTLKIRSTKLEDSAMYFCASSENRNSPLHFGNGTRLTVT.

The rearrangement joins TRBV19 to TRBJ2-2; 7 nucleotides line up with TRBD1. This CDR3 has 14 residues. Germline assignment: CDR1 LNHDA and CDR2 SQIVND (reference sequence). After removal of 6 bases from V and 4 bases from J, the junction contained 5 bases not matched to a gene. The CDR3 coding sequence is TGTGCCAGTAGCCGCCCAGGGGGCACCGGGGAGCTGTTTTTT. This sequence encodes CASSRPGGTGELFF.

This clone was observed a single time. The chain has TRBV5-1 and TRBJ2-3; TRBD2 matches at 11 bases. V gave up 0 bases and J gave up 2 bases; unmatched junction bases: 2. This CDR3 comprises 16 residues. Germline lookup yields CDR1 SGHRS and CDR2 YFSETQ. The CDR3 DNA sequence: TGCGCCAGCAGCTTGGGACTAGCGGGGTTCACAGATACGCAGTATTTT. It translates to CASSLGLAGFTDTQYF.

The V call is TRBV10-3, the J call TRBJ1-1; 8 bases align to TRBD1. The V gene's germline CDR1 is ENHRY and CDR2 SYGVKD. The CDR3 runs to 15 residues. J gave up 3 bases and V 4 bases, and 7 bases lay outside the gene matches. The chain's CDR3 is CAISGGRGLDTEAFF. CDR3 nucleotide sequence: TGTGCCATCAGTGGGGGCAGGGGGCTGGACACTGAAGCTTTCTTT.

This clone was recorded only once. This chain uses TRBV5-5 with TRBJ1-1; D unclear. This CDR3 comprises 11 residues. With 3 bases removed from V and 6 bases from J, the gap between germline ends came to 6 bases. Germline values: CDR1 SGHKS, CDR2 YYEKEE (reference sequence). CDR3 protein: CASSYEPEAFF. CDR3 nucleotide sequence: TGTGCCAGCAGCTATGAGCCTGAAGCTTTCTTT.

The sample holds a few counts of this clone. The genes are TRBV14 and TRBJ2-5, with TRBD2 as a possible D gene (6 bases). Germline CDR1 reads SGHDN; CDR2 reads FVKESK. V lost 3 bases and J lost 1, with 9 bases in between. The CDR3 sequence is 14 residues long. As DNA, the CDR3 is TGTGCCAGCAGCCATATGGGACTCCAAGAGACCCAGTACTTC. This sequence encodes CASSHMGLQETQYF. Full variable domain (rest looked up from reference TRBV14 and TRBJ2-5): EAGVTQFPSHSVIEKGQTVTLRCDPISGHDNLYWYRRVMGKEIKFLLHFVKESKQDESGMPNNRFLAERTGGTYSTLKVQPAELEDSGVYFCASSHMGLQETQYFGPGTRLLVL.